This T cell receptor (beta chain) was captured by sequencing in a study of T cell repertoires in cytomegalovirus infection. Study at large: Matching HLA type, along with CMV infection, was indicated by public TCR beta signatures. Study results and limitations: HLA-C-restricted, CMV-specific TCR beta clonotypes were dominant ex vivo. Cumulative frequency (of public TCR beta family members) identified carriers of CMV plus the relevant HLA.

Each CDR3 protein is one row after TCRdb ran MiXCR on the reads. The sample yields about 770,000 distinct CDR3 sequences, about 27% seen once. This clonotype has only a few counts. Its matching antigen is unknown. This clonotype was sampled from a human donor in good health (CMV status not recorded). Some clones in this sample may be carry-over from other donors' samples. The material was cultured CD8+ T cells from PBMCs, obtained from culture after CMV antigen stimulation.

The CDR3 sequence is CASEGLGGRAFF. The DNA of the CDR3 is TGTGCCAGCGAAGGGTTGGGAGGTAGAGCTTTCTTT. The gene calls are TRBV6-1 and TRBJ1-1, with D uncertain. Trimming stripped 8 bases from V and 10 bases from J, with 17 bases between. CDR1 and CDR2 from the germline V gene are MNHNS and SASEGT. There are 12 residues in the CDR3.